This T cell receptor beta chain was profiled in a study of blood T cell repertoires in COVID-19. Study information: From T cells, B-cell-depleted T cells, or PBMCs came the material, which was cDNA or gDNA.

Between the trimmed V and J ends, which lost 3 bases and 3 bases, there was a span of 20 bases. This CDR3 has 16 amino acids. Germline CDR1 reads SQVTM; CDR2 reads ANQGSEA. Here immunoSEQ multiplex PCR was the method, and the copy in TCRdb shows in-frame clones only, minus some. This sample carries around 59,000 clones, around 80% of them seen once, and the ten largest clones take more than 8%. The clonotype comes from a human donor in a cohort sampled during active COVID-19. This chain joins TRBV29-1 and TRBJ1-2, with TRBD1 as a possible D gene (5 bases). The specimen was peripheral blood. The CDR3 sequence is CSVDGNLHQGDYGYTF. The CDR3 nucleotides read TGCAGCGTTGACGGAAACCTTCATCAAGGGGACTATGGCTACACCTTC. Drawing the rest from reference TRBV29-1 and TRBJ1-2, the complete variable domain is SAVISQKPSRDICQRGTSLTIQCQVDSQVTMMFWYRQQPGQSLTLIATANQGSEATYESGFVIDKFPISRPNLTFSTLTVSNMSPEDSSIYLCSVDGNLHQGDYGYTFGSGTRLTVV.